These T cell receptor beta chains were read from a single sample in a study of blood T cell repertoires in COVID-19. TCRdb's table, derived via immunoSEQ multiplex PCR, lists solely in-frame clones and lacks some. The table records around 110,000 clones, 70% to 90% of them present only once. The specimen sequenced was peripheral blood. The receptors here all came from a man between 35 and 55 years old with acute or convalescent COVID-19. The CDR3 runs from the conserved cysteine through the conserved F or W. The D gene is left open where the match is weak. Only part of the rows carry a size: once, few, many, or a class if the clone is expanded.

clone size: .
J gene: TRBJ1-5
V gene: TRBV7-2
D gene: TRBD1
CDR3 DNA: TGTGCCAGCAGCTTTAGAGGGGACAGTCAGCCCCAGCATTTT
CDR3 protein: CASSFRGDSQPQHF

clone size: .
J gene: TRBJ2-5
V gene: TRBV3-1/TRBV3-2
D gene: TRBD2
CDR3 DNA: TGTGCCAGCAGCCGCCAGACTAGCGGGAGGGGTGAGACCCAGTACTTC
CDR3 protein: CASSRQTSGRGETQYF

clone size: .
J gene: TRBJ2-3
V gene: TRBV7-2
D gene: TRBD2
CDR3 DNA: TGTGCCAGCAGCCCCAGGACTAGCGGGATAAACACAGATACGCAGTATTTT
CDR3 protein: CASSPRTSGINTDTQYF

clone size: .
J gene: TRBJ2-1
V gene: TRBV20-1
D gene: TRBD2
CDR3 DNA: TGCAGTGCTAGTTCGCGGGAGAGCTCCTACAATGAGCAGTTCTTC
CDR3 protein: CSASSRESSYNEQFF

clone size: .
J gene: TRBJ1-6
V gene: TRBV5-1
D gene: .
CDR3 DNA: TGCGCCAGCAGCTTACCAGGGGAAAATTCACCCCTCCACTTT
CDR3 protein: CASSLPGENSPLHF

clone size: .
J gene: TRBJ1-2
V gene: TRBV30
D gene: .
CDR3 DNA: TGTGCCTGGAGTGTGGCAGGGGCTGGCTACACCTTC
CDR3 protein: CAWSVAGAGYTF

clone size: few
J gene: TRBJ2-4
V gene: TRBV6-7
D gene: .
CDR3 DNA: TGTGCCAGCACCCAAACCCCGACATTTGATCTGATCAAAAACATTCAGTACTTC
CDR3 protein: CASTQTPTFDLIKNIQYF

clone size: .
J gene: TRBJ1-1
V gene: TRBV3-1/TRBV3-2
D gene: .
CDR3 DNA: TGTGCCAGCAGCCACGGGGGGGCCGTTAACACTGAAGCTTTCTTT
CDR3 protein: CASSHGGAVNTEAFF

clone size: .
J gene: TRBJ2-7
V gene: TRBV6-5
D gene: .
CDR3 DNA: TGTGCCAGCAGTTACTCGAAACAGGGTCTACGAAAGCAGTACTTC
CDR3 protein: CASSYSKQGLRKQYF

clone size: .
J gene: TRBJ2-7
V gene: TRBV11-2
D gene: TRBD2
CDR3 DNA: TGTGCCAGCAGCCGAGAGCGGGGGTCATACTACGAGCAGTACTTC
CDR3 protein: CASSRERGSYYEQYF

clone size: .
J gene: TRBJ1-1
V gene: TRBV30
D gene: TRBD1
CDR3 DNA: TGTGCCTGGTGGACAGGTTTCTCGGGCACTGAAGCTTTCTTT
CDR3 protein: CAWWTGFSGTEAFF

clone size: .
J gene: TRBJ1-2
V gene: TRBV30
D gene: .
CDR3 DNA: TGTGCCTGGAGAGACTTAAGGACAGCGGTCTATGGCTACACCTTC
CDR3 protein: CAWRDLRTAVYGYTF

clone size: once
J gene: TRBJ1-2
V gene: TRBV25-1
D gene: .
CDR3 DNA: TGTGCCACAACTGGTGCTTCGGCTAACTATGGCTACACCTTC
CDR3 protein: CATTGASANYGYTF

clone size: .
J gene: TRBJ2-3
V gene: TRBV30
D gene: TRBD2
CDR3 DNA: TGTGCCTGGAATAAAAAACTGGGACTAGCGGGAGGGCGAGATACGCAGTATTTT
CDR3 protein: CAWNKKLGLAGGRDTQYF

clone size: .
J gene: TRBJ2-1
V gene: TRBV29-1
D gene: TRBD1
CDR3 DNA: TGCAGCGTTGTTGGGACAGGGTTCTACAATGAGCAGTTCTTC
CDR3 protein: CSVVGTGFYNEQFF

clone size: .
J gene: TRBJ1-2
V gene: TRBV4-1
D gene: TRBD1
CDR3 DNA: TGCGCCAGCAGCCAAGATGACGTCAGGGGGTTCGGGGGCTACACCTTC
CDR3 protein: CASSQDDVRGFGGYTF

clone size: few
J gene: TRBJ2-1
V gene: TRBV27
D gene: TRBD1
CDR3 DNA: TGTGCCAGCAGTGGAGGAAGGGGGCTGGATGAGCAGTTCTTC
CDR3 protein: CASSGGRGLDEQFF

clone size: .
J gene: TRBJ2-4
V gene: TRBV27
D gene: .
CDR3 DNA: TGTGCCAGCATAAAAACTACGACGGGAAATATTCAGTACTTC
CDR3 protein: CASIKTTTGNIQYF

clone size: .
J gene: TRBJ1-1
V gene: TRBV5-1
D gene: .
CDR3 DNA: TGCGCCAGCAGCTTGGGGGGAGTTCGGGACACTGAAGCTTTCTTT
CDR3 protein: CASSLGGVRDTEAFF

clone size: few
J gene: TRBJ2-7
V gene: TRBV11-2
D gene: .
CDR3 DNA: TGTGCCAGCAGCTCCAGGGTTGAATACGAGCAGTACTTC
CDR3 protein: CASSSRVEYEQYF

clone size: .
J gene: TRBJ1-2
V gene: TRBV6-6
D gene: .
CDR3 DNA: TGTGCCAGCAGTTACAGGGAGGCTAACTATGGCTACACCTTC
CDR3 protein: CASSYREANYGYTF

clone size: .
J gene: TRBJ2-7
V gene: TRBV5-1
D gene: .
CDR3 DNA: TGCGCCAGCAGCTTCCAGGCGCTCTCCTACGAGCAGTACTTC
CDR3 protein: CASSFQALSYEQYF

clone size: .
J gene: TRBJ1-1
V gene: TRBV15
D gene: .
CDR3 DNA: TGTGCCACCAGCAGCCCGTGGGGCTACACTGAAGCTTTCTTT
CDR3 protein: CATSSPWGYTEAFF

clone size: .
J gene: TRBJ1-1
V gene: TRBV18
D gene: TRBD1
CDR3 DNA: TGTGCCAGCTCACCAACGGGACAGGGGGGTCGGAACACTGAAGCTTTCTTT
CDR3 protein: CASSPTGQGGRNTEAFF

clone size: few
J gene: TRBJ2-5
V gene: TRBV11-2
D gene: .
CDR3 DNA: TGTGCCAGCAGCTCCATCGACAGGGGAGGGGGAGAGACCCAGTACTTC
CDR3 protein: CASSSIDRGGGETQYF

clone size: .
J gene: TRBJ1-6
V gene: TRBV14
D gene: .
CDR3 DNA: TGTGCCAGCAGCCAAATGGACTTCTCCTATAATTCACCCCTCCACTTT
CDR3 protein: CASSQMDFSYNSPLHF

clone size: .
J gene: TRBJ2-7
V gene: TRBV6-5
D gene: .
CDR3 DNA: TGTGCCAGCAGTTACGTCCGACAGCCCGAGCAGTACTTC
CDR3 protein: CASSYVRQPEQYF

clone size: .
J gene: TRBJ2-1
V gene: TRBV29-1
D gene: TRBD1
CDR3 DNA: TGCAGCGTCGAGGACAGGGTCAATGAGCAGTTCTTC
CDR3 protein: CSVEDRVNEQFF

clone size: .
J gene: TRBJ2-1
V gene: TRBV18
D gene: TRBD2
CDR3 DNA: TGTGCCAGCTCACTACGGACTAGCTCCTACAATGAGCAGTTCTTC
CDR3 protein: CASSLRTSSYNEQFF

clone size: once
J gene: TRBJ2-2
V gene: TRBV25-1
D gene: TRBD1
CDR3 DNA: TGTGCCAGCAGGTCAGACAGGGGATCAAGGGGACCCGGGGAGCTGTTTTTT
CDR3 protein: CASRSDRGSRGPGELFF

clone size: .
J gene: TRBJ2-1
V gene: TRBV6-5
D gene: TRBD2
CDR3 DNA: TGTGCCAGCAGTTACGTGACTAGCGCCAACAATGAGCAGTTCTTC
CDR3 protein: CASSYVTSANNEQFF

clone size: .
J gene: TRBJ1-5
V gene: TRBV18
D gene: .
CDR3 DNA: TGTGCCAGCTCACCAGCTGGAGGGGCGAGCAATCAGCCCCAGCATTTT
CDR3 protein: CASSPAGGASNQPQHF

clone size: .
J gene: TRBJ1-6
V gene: TRBV5-1
D gene: .
CDR3 DNA: TGCGCCAGCAGCTTGTTGAGGCAGGGTAGCTCCTATAATTCACCCCTCCACTTT
CDR3 protein: CASSLLRQGSSYNSPLHF

clone size: .
J gene: TRBJ2-1
V gene: TRBV11-2
D gene: TRBD2
CDR3 DNA: TGTGCCAGCAGCTTAGTCGCGGGAGCCCCGGGGGAGCAGTTCTTC
CDR3 protein: CASSLVAGAPGEQFF

clone size: .
J gene: TRBJ1-5
V gene: TRBV3-1/TRBV3-2
D gene: .
CDR3 DNA: TGTGCCAGCAGCCAAGCGGATCAGCCCCAGCATTTT
CDR3 protein: CASSQADQPQHF

clone size: .
J gene: TRBJ2-7
V gene: TRBV5-1
D gene: .
CDR3 DNA: TGCGCCAGCAGCTTGGGGGGAGAACTCTACTCCTACGAGCAGTACTTC
CDR3 protein: CASSLGGELYSYEQYF

clone size: .
J gene: TRBJ2-5
V gene: TRBV19
D gene: .
CDR3 DNA: TGTGCCAGCCAAGAAGGTGGACTATCACCTGAGACCCAGTACTTC
CDR3 protein: CASQEGGLSPETQYF

clone size: .
J gene: TRBJ1-1
V gene: TRBV30
D gene: .
CDR3 DNA: TGTGCCTGGAGTTCTACAGGGAGAACTGAAGCTTTCTTT
CDR3 protein: CAWSSTGRTEAFF